This TCR beta chain is drawn from a study of CD8 T cells in Susac syndrome. The multiple sclerosis controls, all treatment-naive patients, had relapsing-remitting disease that was stable or active. RNA amounts of roughly 0.45 to 1 ug underwent reverse transcription with random hexamers. With immunoSEQ multiplex PCR, TCR beta CDR3 was amplified across 54 Vbeta and 13 Jbeta. One entry per CDR3 protein, called by TCRdb with MiXCR from the immunoSEQ multiplex PCR reads. The table shows 150,000 to 200,000 distinct CDR3 sequences, with roughly 94% occurring only once. Points from the study as a whole: The TCR sequencing and HLA analysis in the study involved a relatively small number of individuals, as the study acknowledged.

A note on this clonotype: Its antigen is currently unknown.

Between the trimmed V and J ends, which lost 3 bases and 3 bases, there was a span of 8 bases. CDR1 is LNHDA, CDR2 SQIVND, per germline (reference sequence). There are 13 residues in the CDR3. The V and J genes are TRBV19 and TRBJ1-2; D is possibly TRBD1 (5 bases). The source material was CD4+ T cells from PBMCs. The origin of this receptor is a human donor with multiple sclerosis. CDR3 sequence (DNA): TGTGCCAGTAGTATCGGACAATACTATGGCTACACCTTC. Its translation: CASSIGQYYGYTF.